This record looks at one T cell receptor beta chain sequence and its context. In the study's own analysis: Estimated nucleated cell counts came from reference gene primer amplification. The assay was immunoSEQ multiplex PCR, and TCRdb's table has in-frame clones only and misses some. The DNA was the basis for D and trimming; V, J and clone size are from that table. This sample has roughly 130,000 clones, with roughly 86% found just once. The entry originates in a study of blood T cell repertoires in COVID-19. Overall study: T cells, B-cell-depleted T cells, or PBMCs provided the cDNA or gDNA that served as material.

The specimen sequenced was peripheral blood. The clonotype originates from a woman aged 60-70 years with acute or convalescent COVID-19.

CDR3 nucleotides: TGTGCCAGCAGCTTCGGACAGGGAAGCGCCTACGAGCAGTACTTC. As protein: CASSFGQGSAYEQYF. The gene calls are TRBV9 and TRBJ2-7, with 8 nucleotides matching TRBD1. The germline V gene has CDR1 SGDLS and CDR2 YYNGEE. The junction had 8 bases not matched to a gene; V was cut back by 4 bases and J by 2 bases. The CDR3 contains 15 residues.